This TCR beta chain came from a study of cytomegalovirus exposure and HLA in healthy donors. 13 Jbeta primers and 60 Vbeta primers were used for the PCR. Measured with immunoSEQ multiplex PCR; TCRdb has only the in-frame clones, and not every one. The sample shows 150,000 to 200,000 clones, under 85% of them seen only once. The length of the CDR3 is 16 residues. The chain couples TRBV21-1 to TRBJ1-2. TRBV21-1 is a pseudogene locus. This sequence was found in a human donor in good health. Sequencing was carried out using PBMCs. CDR3 in amino acids: CASSKAFGRRLWRYTF. CDR3 DNA: TGTGCCAGCAGCAAAGCGTTCGGACGGAGGCTATGGCGCTACACCTTC.